The text below deals with one T cell receptor beta chain. Method: immunoSEQ multiplex PCR; TCRdb's copy keeps in-frame clones and lacks some. This repertoire shows fewer than 70,000 clones, more than 75% found once; its top ten account for 7% to 10%. The data originate from a study of blood T cell repertoires in COVID-19. The sample was peripheral blood. The clonotype was recovered from a man in his forties or fifties with active COVID-19.

CDR3 DNA sequence: TGTGCCAGCAGCCTTATGGGGACGGGGGAGTTCTTC. This codes for CASSLMGTGEFF. The chain couples TRBV5-6 to TRBJ2-1; D is perhaps TRBD2 (6 bases). CDR1 and CDR2 from the germline V gene are SGHDT and YYEEEE. The germline V and J ends were trimmed by 4 bases and 14 bases, with 16 bases remaining between them. The CDR3 runs 12 residues.